One and the same sample provided the 2 T cell receptor beta chains below, sequenced in a study of blood T cell repertoires in COVID-19. Some clones are missing from TCRdb's copy, which holds only in-frame ones; the method was immunoSEQ multiplex PCR. The sample carries about 110,000 clones, roughly 90% recorded once. The specimen was peripheral blood. Receptors originate from a man aged 40-50 years with active or convalescent COVID-19.

The chain links TRBV7-2 to TRBJ1-1, with TRBD1 matching 9 bases. Germline CDR1 is SGHTA and CDR2 is FQGNSA. J was trimmed by 4 bases and V by 1 base; bases with no gene match: 7. This CDR3 contains 16 residues. CDR3 region: CASSLGDRALGTEAFF. The CDR3 coding sequence is TGTGCCAGCAGCTTAGGGGACAGGGCTTTGGGCACTGAAGCTTTCTTT.

This clone has just one count. The chain employs TRBV5-1 and TRBJ1-2; 7 positions agree with TRBD1. This CDR3 comprises 14 residues. V shed 4 bases, J shed 4 bases, and the junction held 7 bases outside the gene matches. The germline CDR1 and CDR2 sequences are SGHRS and YFSETQ. The CDR3 spells CASSPGQILYGYTF. For the CDR3, the DNA is TGCGCCAGCAGCCCGGGACAGATACTCTATGGCTACACCTTC.